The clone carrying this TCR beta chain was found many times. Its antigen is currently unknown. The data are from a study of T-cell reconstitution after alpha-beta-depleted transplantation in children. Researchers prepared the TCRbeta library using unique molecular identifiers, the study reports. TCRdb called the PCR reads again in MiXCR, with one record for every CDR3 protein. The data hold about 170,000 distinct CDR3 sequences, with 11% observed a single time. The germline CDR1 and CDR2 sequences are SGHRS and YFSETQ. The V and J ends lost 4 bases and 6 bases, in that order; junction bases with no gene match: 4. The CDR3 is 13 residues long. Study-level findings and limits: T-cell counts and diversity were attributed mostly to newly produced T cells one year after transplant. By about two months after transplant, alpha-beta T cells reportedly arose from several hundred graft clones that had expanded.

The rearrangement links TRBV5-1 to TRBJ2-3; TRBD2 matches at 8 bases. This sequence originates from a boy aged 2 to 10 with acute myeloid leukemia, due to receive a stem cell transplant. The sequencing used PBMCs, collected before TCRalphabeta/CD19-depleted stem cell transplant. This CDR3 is CASSGSGTDTQYF. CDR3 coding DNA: TGCGCCAGCAGCGGTAGCGGGACGGATACGCAGTATTTT.